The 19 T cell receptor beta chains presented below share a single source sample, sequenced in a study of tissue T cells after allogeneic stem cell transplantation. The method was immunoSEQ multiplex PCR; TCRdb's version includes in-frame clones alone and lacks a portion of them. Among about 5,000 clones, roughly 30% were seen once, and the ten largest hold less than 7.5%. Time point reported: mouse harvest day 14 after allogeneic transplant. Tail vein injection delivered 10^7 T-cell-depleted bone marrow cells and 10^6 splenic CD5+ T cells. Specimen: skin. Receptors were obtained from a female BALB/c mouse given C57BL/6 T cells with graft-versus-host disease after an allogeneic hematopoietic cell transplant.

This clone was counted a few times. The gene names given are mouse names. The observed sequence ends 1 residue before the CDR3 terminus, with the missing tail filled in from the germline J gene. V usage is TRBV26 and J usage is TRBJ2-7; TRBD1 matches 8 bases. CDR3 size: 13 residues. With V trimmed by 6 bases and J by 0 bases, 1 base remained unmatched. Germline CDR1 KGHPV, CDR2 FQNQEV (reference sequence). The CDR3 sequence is CASSTGGSYEQYF. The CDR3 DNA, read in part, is TGTGCCAGCAGCACAGGGGGCTCCTATGAACAGTAC.

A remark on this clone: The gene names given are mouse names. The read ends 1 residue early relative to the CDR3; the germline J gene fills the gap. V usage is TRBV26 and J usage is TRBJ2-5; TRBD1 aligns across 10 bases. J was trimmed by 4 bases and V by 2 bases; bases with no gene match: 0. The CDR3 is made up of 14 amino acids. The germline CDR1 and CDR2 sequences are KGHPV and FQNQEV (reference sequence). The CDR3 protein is CASSLGQGEDTQYF. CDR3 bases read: TGTGCCAGCAGTCTGGGACAGGGGGAAGACACCCAGTAC.

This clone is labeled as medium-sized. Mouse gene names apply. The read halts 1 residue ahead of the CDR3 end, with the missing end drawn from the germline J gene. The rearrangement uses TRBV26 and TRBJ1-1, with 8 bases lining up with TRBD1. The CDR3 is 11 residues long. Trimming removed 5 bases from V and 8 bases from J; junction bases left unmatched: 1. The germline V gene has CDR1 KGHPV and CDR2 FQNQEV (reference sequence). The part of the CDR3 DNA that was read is TGTGCCAGCAGTGGGACAGGCGAAGTCTTC. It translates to CASSGTGEVF. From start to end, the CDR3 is CASSGTGEVFF.

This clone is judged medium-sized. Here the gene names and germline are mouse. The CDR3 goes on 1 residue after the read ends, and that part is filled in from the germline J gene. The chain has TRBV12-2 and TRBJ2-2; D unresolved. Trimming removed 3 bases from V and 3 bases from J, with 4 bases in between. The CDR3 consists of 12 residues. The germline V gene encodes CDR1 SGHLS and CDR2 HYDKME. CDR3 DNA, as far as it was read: TGTGCCAGCTCTAGGGACACCGGGCAGCTCTAC. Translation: CASSRDTGQLY. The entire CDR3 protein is CASSRDTGQLYF.

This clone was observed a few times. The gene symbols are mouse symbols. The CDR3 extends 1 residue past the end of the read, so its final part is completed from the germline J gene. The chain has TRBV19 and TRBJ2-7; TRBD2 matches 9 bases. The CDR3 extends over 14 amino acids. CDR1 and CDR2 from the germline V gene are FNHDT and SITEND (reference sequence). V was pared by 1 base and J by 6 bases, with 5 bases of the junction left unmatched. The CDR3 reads CASSISTWGGEQYF. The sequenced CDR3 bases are TGTGCCAGCAGTATAAGTACCTGGGGGGGTGAACAGTAC.

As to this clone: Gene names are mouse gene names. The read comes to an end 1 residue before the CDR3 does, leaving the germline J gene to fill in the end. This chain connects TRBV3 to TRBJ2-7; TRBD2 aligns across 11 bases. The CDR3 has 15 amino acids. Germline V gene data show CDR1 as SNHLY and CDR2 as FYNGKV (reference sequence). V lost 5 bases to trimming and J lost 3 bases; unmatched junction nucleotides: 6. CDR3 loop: CASSARLGGFYEQYF. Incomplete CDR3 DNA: TGTGCCAGCAGCGCCCGACTGGGGGGGTTCTATGAACAGTAC.

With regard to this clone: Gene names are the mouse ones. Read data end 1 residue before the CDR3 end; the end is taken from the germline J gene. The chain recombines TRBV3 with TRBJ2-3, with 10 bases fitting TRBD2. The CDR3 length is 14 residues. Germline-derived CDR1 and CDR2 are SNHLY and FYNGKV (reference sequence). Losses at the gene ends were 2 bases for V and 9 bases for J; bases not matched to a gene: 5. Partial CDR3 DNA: TGTGCCAGCAGCTTACTGGGGGGGCGCGAGACGCTGTAT. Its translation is CASSLLGGRETLY. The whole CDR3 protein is CASSLLGGRETLYF.

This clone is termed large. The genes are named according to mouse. The sequenced CDR3 bases are TGTGCCAGCAGCTCCGGGACAGCGGTAAATACGCTCTAT. Protein sequence: CASSSGTAVNTLY. The CDR3 in its entirety is CASSSGTAVNTLYF. This chain links TRBV26 with TRBJ1-3, with 7 bases that match TRBD1. The read stops 1 residue short of the end of the CDR3; the missing end is completed from the germline J gene. With 6 bases clipped from V and 6 bases from J, the junction kept 8 bases outside the gene matches. This CDR3 has 14 amino acids. Germline assignment: CDR1 KGHPV and CDR2 FQNQEV (reference sequence). The whole variable domain, filled in from reference TRBV26 and TRBJ1-3, reads NSKVIQTPRYLVKGQGQKAKMRCIPEKGHPVVFWYQQNKNNEFKFLINFQNQEVLQQIDMTEKRFSAECPSNSPCSLEIQSSEAGDSALYLCASSSGTAVNTLYFGEGSRLIVV.

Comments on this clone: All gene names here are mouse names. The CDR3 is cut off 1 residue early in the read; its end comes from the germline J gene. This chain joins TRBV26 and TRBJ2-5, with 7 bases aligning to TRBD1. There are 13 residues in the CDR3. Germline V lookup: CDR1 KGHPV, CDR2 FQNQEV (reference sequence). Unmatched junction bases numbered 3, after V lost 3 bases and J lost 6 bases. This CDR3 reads CASSLQGWDTQYF. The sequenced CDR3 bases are TGTGCCAGCAGTCTACAGGGGTGGGACACCCAGTAC.

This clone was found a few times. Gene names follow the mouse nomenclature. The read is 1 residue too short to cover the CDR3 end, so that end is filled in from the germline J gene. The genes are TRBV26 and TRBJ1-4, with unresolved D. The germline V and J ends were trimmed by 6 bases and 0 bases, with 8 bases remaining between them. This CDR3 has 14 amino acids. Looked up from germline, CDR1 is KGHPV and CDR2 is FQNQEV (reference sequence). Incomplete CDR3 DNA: TGTGCCAGCAGCCCGACACTTTCCAACGAAAGATTATTT. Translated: CASSPTLSNERLF. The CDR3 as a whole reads CASSPTLSNERLFF.

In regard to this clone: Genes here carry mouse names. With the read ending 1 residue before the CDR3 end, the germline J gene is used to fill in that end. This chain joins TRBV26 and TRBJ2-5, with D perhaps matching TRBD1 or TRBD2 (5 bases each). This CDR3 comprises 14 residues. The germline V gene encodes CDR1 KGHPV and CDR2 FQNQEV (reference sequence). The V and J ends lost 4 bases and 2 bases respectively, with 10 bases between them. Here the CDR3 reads CASSHGASQDTQYF. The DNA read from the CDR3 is TGTGCCAGCAGTCATGGGGCAAGCCAAGACACCCAGTAC.

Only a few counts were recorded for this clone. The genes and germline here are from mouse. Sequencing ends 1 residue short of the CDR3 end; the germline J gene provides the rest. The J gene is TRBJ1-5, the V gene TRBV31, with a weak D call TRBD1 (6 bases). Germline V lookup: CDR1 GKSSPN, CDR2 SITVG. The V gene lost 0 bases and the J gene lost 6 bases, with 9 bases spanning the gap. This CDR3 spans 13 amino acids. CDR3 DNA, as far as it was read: TGTGCCTGGAGTCTAGCGGACAGCCAGGCTCCGCTT. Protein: CAWSLADSQAPL. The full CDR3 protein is CAWSLADSQAPLF.

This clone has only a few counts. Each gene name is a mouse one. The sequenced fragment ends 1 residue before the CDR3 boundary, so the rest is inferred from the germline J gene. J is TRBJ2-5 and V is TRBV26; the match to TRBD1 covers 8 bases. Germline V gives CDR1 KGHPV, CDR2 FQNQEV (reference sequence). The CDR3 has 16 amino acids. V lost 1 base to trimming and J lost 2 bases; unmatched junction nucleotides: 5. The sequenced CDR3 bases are TGTGCCAGCAGTCTGTACCAGGGGGCAGTCCAAGACACCCAGTAC. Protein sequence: CASSLYQGAVQDTQY. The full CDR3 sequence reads CASSLYQGAVQDTQYF.

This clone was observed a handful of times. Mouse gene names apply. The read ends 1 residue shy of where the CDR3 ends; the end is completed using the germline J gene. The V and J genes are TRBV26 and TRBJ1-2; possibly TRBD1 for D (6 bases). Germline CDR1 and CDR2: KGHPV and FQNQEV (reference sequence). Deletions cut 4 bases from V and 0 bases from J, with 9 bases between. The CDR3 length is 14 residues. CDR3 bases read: TGTGCCAGCAGTCGCGGGACATCAAACTCCGACTACACC. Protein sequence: CASSRGTSNSDYT. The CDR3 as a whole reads CASSRGTSNSDYTF.

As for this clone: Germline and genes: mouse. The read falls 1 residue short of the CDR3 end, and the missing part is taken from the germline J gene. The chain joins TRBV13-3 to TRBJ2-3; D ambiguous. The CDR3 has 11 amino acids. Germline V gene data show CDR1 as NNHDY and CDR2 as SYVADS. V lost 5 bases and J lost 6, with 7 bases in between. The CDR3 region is CASSATETLYF. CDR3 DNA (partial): TGTGCCAGCAGCGCAACGGAAACGCTGTAT.

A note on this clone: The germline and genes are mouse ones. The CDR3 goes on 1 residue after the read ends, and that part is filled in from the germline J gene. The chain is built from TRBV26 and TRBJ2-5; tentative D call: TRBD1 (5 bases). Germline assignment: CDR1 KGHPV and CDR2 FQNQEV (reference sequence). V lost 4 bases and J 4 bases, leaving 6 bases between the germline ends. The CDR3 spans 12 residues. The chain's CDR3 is CASSRGEDTQYF. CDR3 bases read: TGTGCCAGCAGTCGAGGGGAAGACACCCAGTAC.

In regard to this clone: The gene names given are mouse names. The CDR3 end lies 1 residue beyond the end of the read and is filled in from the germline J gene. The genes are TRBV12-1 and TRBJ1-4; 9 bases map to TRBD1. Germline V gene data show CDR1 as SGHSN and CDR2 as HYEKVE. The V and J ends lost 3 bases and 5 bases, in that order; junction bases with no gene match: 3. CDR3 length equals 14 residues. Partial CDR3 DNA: TGTGCCAGCTCTGCCGGACAGGGGAACGAAAGATTATTT. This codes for CASSAGQGNERLF. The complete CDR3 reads CASSAGQGNERLFF.

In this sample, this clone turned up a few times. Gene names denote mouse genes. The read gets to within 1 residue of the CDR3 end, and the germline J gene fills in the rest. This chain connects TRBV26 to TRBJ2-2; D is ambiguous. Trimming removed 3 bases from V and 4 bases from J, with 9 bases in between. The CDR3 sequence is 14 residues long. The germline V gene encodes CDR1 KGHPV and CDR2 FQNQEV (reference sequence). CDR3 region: CASSLMVSTGQLYF. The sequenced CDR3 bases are TGTGCCAGCAGTCTCATGGTTAGCACCGGGCAGCTCTAC.

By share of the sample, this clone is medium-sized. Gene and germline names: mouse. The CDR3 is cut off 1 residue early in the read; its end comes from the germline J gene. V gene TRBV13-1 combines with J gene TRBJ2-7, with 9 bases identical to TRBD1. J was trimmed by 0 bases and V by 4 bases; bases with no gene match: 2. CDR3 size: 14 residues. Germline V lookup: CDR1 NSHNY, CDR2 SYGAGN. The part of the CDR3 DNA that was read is TGTGCCAGCAGTAGACAGGGGGACTCCTATGAACAGTAC. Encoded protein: CASSRQGDSYEQY. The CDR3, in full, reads CASSRQGDSYEQYF.